The TCR beta chain under discussion was sequenced for a study of blood T cell repertoires in COVID-19. This clone occurred a few times. In the source study's methods: Reference gene primer amplification gave estimated nucleated cell counts. Assay used: immunoSEQ multiplex PCR; TCRdb lists only in-frame clones, some missing. V and J calls and clone size are given by that table; D and trimming were obtained from the DNA. Among tens of thousands of clones, 88% were seen once, and the ten largest hold 3.5%. Germline V gives CDR1 SGHDT, CDR2 YYEEEE. Trimming shortened V by 3 bases and J by 6 bases, and 19 bases separated the two germline ends. This CDR3 comprises 15 residues.

Sequencing was performed on peripheral blood. This chain joins TRBV5-6 and TRBJ2-7, with D tentatively TRBD2 (6 bases). This receptor was identified in a human donor in a cohort sampled during active COVID-19. The CDR3 loop reads CASSSVGGTSAEQYF. Here the CDR3 DNA reads TGTGCCAGCAGCTCCGTCGGCGGGACCTCTGCCGAGCAGTACTTC. The complete variable domain, with remaining parts taken from reference TRBV5-6 and TRBJ2-7, reads DAGVTQSPTHLIKTRGQQVTLRCSPKSGHDTVSWYQQALGQGPQFIFQYYEEEERQRGNFPDRFSGHQFPNYSSELNVNALLLGDSALYLCASSSVGGTSAEQYFGPGTRLTVT.